This T cell receptor beta chain came from a study of T cells after yellow fever vaccination. Overall study: Fractions low in cell number were prepared with SMART-Seq v4 Ultra Low Input.

The germline V and J ends were trimmed by 2 bases and 0 bases, with 7 bases remaining between them. Germline V gene sequence: CDR1 SGHTA, CDR2 FQGNSA. There are 14 residues in the CDR3. TCRdb analysed the 5' RACE reads with MiXCR anew, one entry per CDR3 protein. This table has some 400,000 distinct CDR3 sequences, approximately 18% appearing once. The J gene is TRBJ1-2, the V gene TRBV7-2; D not certain. The sample in question was PBMCs, obtained before the yellow fever booster vaccination. This clonotype was sampled from a man between 18 and 29 years old who received the YFV17D yellow fever vaccine. The CDR3 DNA reads TGTGCCAGCAGCTTAAGTAAAGCTAACTATGGCTACACCTTC. This sequence encodes CASSLSKANYGYTF. The full variable domain, rest sourced from reference TRBV7-2 and TRBJ1-2, is GAGVSQSPSNKVTEKGKDVELRCDPISGHTALYWYRQSLGQGLEFLIYFQGNSAPDKSGLPSDRFSAERTGGSVSTLTIQRTQQEDSAVYLCASSLSKANYGYTFGSGTRLTVV.